This T cell receptor (beta chain) was identified in a study of siplizumab effects on memory and regulatory T cells (dated by TCRdb to the late 2010s). Describing the broader study: The effect of the anti-CD2 antibody siplizumab on alloreactive T-cell subsets was examined in allogeneic mixed lymphocyte reactions constructed from human PBMCs. Here is what the overall study found, with its caveats: The cumulative frequency of alloreactive sequences traceable to unstimulated CD4+ memory T cells was significantly reduced by siplizumab. Among mappable alloreactive CD4+ clones, the Treg-derived fraction averaged approximately 69% with siplizumab versus 25% to 30% in control reactions. A naive or memory phenotype could not be assigned to roughly 80-95% of proliferating CD4+ or CD8+ clones. No functional confirmation was obtained for the suppressive function of proliferating Tregs from siplizumab cultures. Because sequences below about 10^-5 frequency were poorly captured, only a minor fraction of alloreactive clones could be mapped to unstimulated subsets. Compared with memory T cells, unstimulated naive T cells appeared more diverse, and naive cells seemed to make a substantial contribution to the alloresponse.

About this clone: The antigen it binds to is not known. Base qualities are not recorded, but no much larger clone differs from it by a single base.

Receptor libraries were prepared by the immunoSEQ multiplex PCR assay. Each sample had 10^5 or so TCR templates assayed by the deep sequencing platform. Genomic DNA extracted from sorted T cells was the material used for TCRbeta CDR3 sequencing. Turning to the authors' computational methods: The R programming language was used for clonal analysis of TCRbeta CDR3 data. Unstimulated samples were compared with post-reaction CFSE-low samples to define alloreactive CD4+ and CD8+ clones. Regulatory or non-regulatory origin of alloreactive CD4+ clones was assigned by matching sequences to the sorted unstimulated Treg and non-Treg repertoires. The table was pulled from immuneACCESS by TCRdb, which kept in-frame rearrangements only. Such tables lose some clones; where checked, under half of the loss comes from unresolved V genes, and the rest has no known cause. The V and J calls and clone size come from that table; D and trimming were worked out from the DNA. A total of roughly 93,000 clones appear in this sample, about 93% of them only once. Approximately 1.5% of the sample comes from the top ten.

Sorted unstimulated T cells and proliferating T cells recovered from mixed lymphocyte reactions underwent TCRbeta CDR3 sequencing. Fresh whole blood from fewer than twelve HLA-typed healthy donors was used to isolate PBMCs. To map where alloreactive clones came from, CD4+ non-regulatory T cells in the unstimulated state were FACS-sorted. From a lookup of the germline V gene (reference sequence), CDR1 and CDR2 are SGHNT and YYREEE. Germline trimming amounts to 4 bases on V and 5 bases on J, with 7 as the count of junction bases outside the gene matches. The CDR3 starts with the cysteine, ends with the phenylalanine, and has 15 residues. Of all the DNA, just the CDR3 is kept, 45 bases in frame from base 1.

Sample: non-Treg CD4+ T cells sorted from blood. Per the publication, the cell subset or site label means: FACS-sorted unstimulated CD4+ non-regulatory T cells. This sequence originates from a human donor in good health. Recombination connected TRBV5-4 to TRBJ1-4; 8 bases in the junction line up with TRBD1. The DNA sequence is as follows: TGTGCCAGCAGCCCCGACAGGGGCAGAAATGAAAAACTGTTTTTT. It translates to CASSPDRGRNEKLFF.